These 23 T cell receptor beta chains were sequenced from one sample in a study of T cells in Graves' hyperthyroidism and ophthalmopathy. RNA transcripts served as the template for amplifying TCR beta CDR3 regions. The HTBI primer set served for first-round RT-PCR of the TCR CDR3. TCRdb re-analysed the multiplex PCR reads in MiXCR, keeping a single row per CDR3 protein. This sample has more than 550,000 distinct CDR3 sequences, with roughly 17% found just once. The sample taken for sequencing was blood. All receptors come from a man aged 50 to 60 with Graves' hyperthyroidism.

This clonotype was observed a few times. The CDR3 loop is CASSRPGLAGAGELFF. In DNA form, the CDR3 reads TGTGCCAGCAGTCGACCGGGACTAGCGGGAGCCGGGGAGCTGTTTTTT. The gene calls are TRBV3-1 and TRBJ2-2; 14 nucleotides agree with TRBD2. Trimming at V came to 6 bases and at J to 6 bases, leaving 6 bases not matched to a gene. This CDR3 comprises 16 residues. CDR1 is LGHDT and CDR2 is YNNKEL in the germline V gene (reference sequence).

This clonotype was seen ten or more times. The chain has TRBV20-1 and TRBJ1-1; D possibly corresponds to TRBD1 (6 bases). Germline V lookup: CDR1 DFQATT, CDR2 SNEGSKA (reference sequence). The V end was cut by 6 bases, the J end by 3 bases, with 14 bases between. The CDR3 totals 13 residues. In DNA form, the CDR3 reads TGCAGTGCCGCGAGGGGGGGCCACACTGAAGCTTTCTTT. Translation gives CSAARGGHTEAFF.

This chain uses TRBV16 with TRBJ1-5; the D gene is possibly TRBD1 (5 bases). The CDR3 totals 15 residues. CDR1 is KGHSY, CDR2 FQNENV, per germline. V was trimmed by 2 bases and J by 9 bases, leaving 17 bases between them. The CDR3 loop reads CASSQGTMGIRPQHF. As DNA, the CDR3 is TGTGCCAGCAGCCAAGGGACGATGGGTATCAGGCCCCAGCATTTT.

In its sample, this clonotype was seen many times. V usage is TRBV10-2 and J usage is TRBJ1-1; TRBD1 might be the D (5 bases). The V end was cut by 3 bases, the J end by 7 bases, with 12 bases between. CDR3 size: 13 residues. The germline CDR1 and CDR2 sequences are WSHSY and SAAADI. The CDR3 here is CASSDLDRLEAFF. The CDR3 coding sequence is TGCGCCAGCAGTGATTTAGACAGACTTGAAGCTTTCTTT.

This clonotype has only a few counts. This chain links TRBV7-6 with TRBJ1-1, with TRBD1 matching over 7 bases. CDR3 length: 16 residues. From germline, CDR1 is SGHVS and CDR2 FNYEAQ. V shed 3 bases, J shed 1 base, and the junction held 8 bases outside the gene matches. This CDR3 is CASSFPGQATNTEAFF. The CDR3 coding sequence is TGTGCCAGCAGCTTCCCAGGACAGGCTACGAACACTGAAGCTTTCTTT.

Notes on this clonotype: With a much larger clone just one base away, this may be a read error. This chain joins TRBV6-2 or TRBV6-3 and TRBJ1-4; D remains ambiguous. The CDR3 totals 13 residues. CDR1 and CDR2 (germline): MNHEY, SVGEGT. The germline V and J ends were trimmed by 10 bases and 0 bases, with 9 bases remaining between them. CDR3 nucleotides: TGTGCCAACAGACGAGCAACTAATGAAAAACTGTTTTTT. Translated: CANRRATNEKLFF.

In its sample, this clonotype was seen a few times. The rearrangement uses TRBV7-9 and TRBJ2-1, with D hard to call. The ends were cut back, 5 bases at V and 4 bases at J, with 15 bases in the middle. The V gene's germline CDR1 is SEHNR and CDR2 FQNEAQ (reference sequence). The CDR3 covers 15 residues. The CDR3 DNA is TGTGCCAGCAGCCCCCCATTCTCTCTGTACAATGAGCAGTTCTTC. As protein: CASSPPFSLYNEQFF.

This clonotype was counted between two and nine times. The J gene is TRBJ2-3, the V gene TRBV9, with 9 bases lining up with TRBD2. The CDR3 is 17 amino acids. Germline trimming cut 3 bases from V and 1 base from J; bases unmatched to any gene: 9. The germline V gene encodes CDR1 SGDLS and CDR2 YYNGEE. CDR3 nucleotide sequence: TGTGCCAGCAGCGCGTCCTTAGCGGGAGCGGGCACAGATACGCAGTATTTT. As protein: CASSASLAGAGTDTQYF.

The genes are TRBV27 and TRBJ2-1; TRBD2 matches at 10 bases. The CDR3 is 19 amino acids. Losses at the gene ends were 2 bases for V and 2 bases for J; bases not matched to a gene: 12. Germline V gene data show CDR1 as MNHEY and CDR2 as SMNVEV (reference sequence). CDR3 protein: CASSLACRLTSGPYNEQFF. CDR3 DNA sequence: TGTGCCAGCAGTTTAGCGTGTAGGTTGACTAGCGGGCCCTACAATGAGCAGTTCTTC.

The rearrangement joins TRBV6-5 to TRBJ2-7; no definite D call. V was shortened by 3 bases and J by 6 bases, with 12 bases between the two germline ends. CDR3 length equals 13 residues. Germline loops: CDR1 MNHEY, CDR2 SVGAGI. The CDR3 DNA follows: TGTGCCAGCAGTTATGGACCGCCCAGCGAGCAGTACTTC. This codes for CASSYGPPSEQYF.

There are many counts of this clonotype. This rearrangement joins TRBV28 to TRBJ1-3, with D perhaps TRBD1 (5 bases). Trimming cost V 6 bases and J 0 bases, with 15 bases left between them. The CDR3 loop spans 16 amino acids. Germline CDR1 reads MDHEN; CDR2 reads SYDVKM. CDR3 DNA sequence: TGTGCCAGCAGCAACCTAGGGACTACCTCTGGAAACACCATATATTTT. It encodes CASSNLGTTSGNTIYF.

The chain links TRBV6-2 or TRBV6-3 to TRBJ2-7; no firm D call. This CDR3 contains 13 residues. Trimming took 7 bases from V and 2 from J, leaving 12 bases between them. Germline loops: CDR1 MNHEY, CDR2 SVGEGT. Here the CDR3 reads CASTSLIPYEQYF. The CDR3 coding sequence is TGTGCCAGCACCTCACTTATTCCCTACGAGCAGTACTTC.

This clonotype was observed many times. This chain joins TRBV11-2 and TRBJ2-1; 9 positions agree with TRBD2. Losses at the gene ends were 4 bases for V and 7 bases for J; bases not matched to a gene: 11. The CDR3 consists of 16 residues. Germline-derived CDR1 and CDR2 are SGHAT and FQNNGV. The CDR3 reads CASSSPASGIWNEQFF. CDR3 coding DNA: TGTGCCAGCAGCTCCCCAGCTAGCGGGATTTGGAATGAGCAGTTCTTC.

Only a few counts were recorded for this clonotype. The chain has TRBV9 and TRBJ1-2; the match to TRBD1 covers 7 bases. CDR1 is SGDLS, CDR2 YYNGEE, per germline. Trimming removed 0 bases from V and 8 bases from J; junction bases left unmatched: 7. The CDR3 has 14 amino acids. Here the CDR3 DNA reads TGTGCCAGCAGCGTAGGACAGGGAAGTTACGGCTACACCTTC. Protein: CASSVGQGSYGYTF.

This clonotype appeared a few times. CDR3 DNA sequence: TGCAGCGTTGAAGATTTCAACATTCAGTACTTC. As protein: CSVEDFNIQYF. The J gene is TRBJ2-4, the V gene TRBV29-1; no clear D gene. Germline values: CDR1 SQVTM, CDR2 ANQGSEA. V dropped 0 bases and J dropped 7 bases, with 4 bases sitting between them. This CDR3 region has 11 residues.

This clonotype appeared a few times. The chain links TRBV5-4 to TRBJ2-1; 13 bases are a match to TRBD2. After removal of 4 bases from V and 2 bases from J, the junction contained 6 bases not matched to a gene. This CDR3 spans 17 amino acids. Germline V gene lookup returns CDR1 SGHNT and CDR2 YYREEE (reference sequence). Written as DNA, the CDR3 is TGTGCCAGCAGCCTGCGGACTAGCGGGGGCCCCTACAATGAGCAGTTCTTC. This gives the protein CASSLRTSGGPYNEQFF.

The CDR3 region has the DNA TGTGCCAGTAGTACCTCGGGACTAGCTCTGAATGAGCAGTTCTTC. As protein: CASSTSGLALNEQFF. The chain links TRBV19 to TRBJ2-1; 9 bases fit TRBD2. Losses at the gene ends were 4 bases for V and 7 bases for J; bases not matched to a gene: 8. Germline-derived CDR1 and CDR2 are LNHDA and SQIVND (reference sequence). There are 15 residues in the CDR3.

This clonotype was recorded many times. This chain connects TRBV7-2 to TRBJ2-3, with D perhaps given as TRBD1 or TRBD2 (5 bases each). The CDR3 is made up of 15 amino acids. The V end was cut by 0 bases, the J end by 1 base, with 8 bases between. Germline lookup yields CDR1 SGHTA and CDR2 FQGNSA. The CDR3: CASSLALGRTDTQYF. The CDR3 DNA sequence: TGTGCCAGCAGCTTAGCGTTGGGACGCACAGATACGCAGTATTTT. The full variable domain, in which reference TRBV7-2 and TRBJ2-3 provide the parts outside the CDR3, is GAGVSQSPSNKVTEKGKDVELRCDPISGHTALYWYRQSLGQGLEFLIYFQGNSAPDKSGLPSDRFSAERTGGSVSTLTIQRTQQEDSAVYLCASSLALGRTDTQYFGPGTRLTVL.

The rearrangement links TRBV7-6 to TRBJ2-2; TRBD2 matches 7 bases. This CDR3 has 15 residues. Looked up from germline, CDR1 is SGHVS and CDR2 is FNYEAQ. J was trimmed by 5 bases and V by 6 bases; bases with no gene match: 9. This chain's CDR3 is CASRGWRERTGELFF. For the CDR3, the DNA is TGTGCCAGCAGGGGTTGGCGGGAGCGAACCGGGGAGCTGTTTTTT. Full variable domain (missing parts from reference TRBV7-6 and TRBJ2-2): GAGVSQSPRYKVTKRGQDVALRCDPISGHVSLYWYRQALGQGPEFLTYFNYEAQQDKSGLPNDRFSAERPEGSISTLTIQRTEQRDSAMYRCASRGWRERTGELFFGEGSRLTVL.

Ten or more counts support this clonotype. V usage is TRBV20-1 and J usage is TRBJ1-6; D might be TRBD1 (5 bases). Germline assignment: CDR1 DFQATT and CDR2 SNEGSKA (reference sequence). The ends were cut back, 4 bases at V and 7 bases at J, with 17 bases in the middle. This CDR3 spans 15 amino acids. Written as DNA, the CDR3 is TGCAGTGCTACCAAGACCCGGGACCGAAATTCACCCCTCCACTTT. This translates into CSATKTRDRNSPLHF.

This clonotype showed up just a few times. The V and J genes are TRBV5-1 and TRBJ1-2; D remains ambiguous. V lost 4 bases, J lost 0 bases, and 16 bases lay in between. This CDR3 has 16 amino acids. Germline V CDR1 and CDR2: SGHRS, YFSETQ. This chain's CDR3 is CASSPTLRSSNYGYTF. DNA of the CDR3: TGCGCCAGCAGCCCCACTCTCCGGAGTTCTAACTATGGCTACACCTTC.

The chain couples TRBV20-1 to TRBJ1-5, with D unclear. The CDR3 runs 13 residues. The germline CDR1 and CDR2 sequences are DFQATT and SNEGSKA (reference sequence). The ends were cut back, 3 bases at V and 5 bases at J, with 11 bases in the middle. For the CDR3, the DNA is TGCAGTGCTAGTAGGGCCCGCTATCAGCCCCAGCATTTT. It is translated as CSASRARYQPQHF.

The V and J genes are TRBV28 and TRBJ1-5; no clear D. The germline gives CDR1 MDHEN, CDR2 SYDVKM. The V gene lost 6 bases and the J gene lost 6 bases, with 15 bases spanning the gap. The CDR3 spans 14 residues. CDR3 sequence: CASSSGSAIQPQHF. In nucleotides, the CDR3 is TGTGCCAGCAGCTCCGGGTCAGCTATTCAGCCCCAGCATTTT.